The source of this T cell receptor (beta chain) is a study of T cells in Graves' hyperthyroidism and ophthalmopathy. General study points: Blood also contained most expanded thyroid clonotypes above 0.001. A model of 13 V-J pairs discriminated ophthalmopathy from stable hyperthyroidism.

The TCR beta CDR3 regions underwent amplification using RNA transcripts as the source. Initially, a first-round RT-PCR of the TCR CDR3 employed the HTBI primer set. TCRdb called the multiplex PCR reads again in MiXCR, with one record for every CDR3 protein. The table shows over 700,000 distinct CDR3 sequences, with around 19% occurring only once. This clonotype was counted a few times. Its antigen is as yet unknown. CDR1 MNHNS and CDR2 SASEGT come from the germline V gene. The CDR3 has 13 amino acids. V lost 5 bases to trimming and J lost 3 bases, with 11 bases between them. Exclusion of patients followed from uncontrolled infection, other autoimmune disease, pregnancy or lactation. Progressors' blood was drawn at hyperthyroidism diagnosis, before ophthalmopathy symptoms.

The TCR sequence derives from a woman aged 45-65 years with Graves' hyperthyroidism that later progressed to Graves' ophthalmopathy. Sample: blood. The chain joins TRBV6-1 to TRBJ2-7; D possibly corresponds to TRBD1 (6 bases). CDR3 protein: CASSSGDGYEQYF. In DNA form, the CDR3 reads TGTGCCAGCAGTTCAGGGGACGGCTACGAGCAGTACTTC.